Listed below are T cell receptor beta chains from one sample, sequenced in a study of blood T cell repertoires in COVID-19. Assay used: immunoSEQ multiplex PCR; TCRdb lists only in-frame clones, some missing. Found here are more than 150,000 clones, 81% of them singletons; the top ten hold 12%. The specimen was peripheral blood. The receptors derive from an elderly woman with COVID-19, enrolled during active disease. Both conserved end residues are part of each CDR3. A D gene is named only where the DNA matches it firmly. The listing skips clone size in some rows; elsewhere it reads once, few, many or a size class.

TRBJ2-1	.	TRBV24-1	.	TGTGCCACCAGTGATTTCTACAGGGAGCGCAATGAGCAGTTCTTC	CATSDFYRERNEQFF
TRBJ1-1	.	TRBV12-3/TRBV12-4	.	TGTGCCAGCAGTTTGCGGCGGAACACTGAAGCTTTCTTT	CASSLRRNTEAFF
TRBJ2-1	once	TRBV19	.	TGTGCCAGTAGTAATGGACTAAAGTCCTACAATGAGCAGTTCTTC	CASSNGLKSYNEQFF
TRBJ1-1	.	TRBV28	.	TGTGCCAGCAGCTTGGTACGGAGGAACACTGAAGCTTTCTTT	CASSLVRRNTEAFF
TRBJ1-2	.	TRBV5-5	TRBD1	TGTGCCAGCAGCCTGGGACAGGGGAATGGCTACACCTTC	CASSLGQGNGYTF
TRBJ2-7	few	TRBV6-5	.	TGTGCCAGCAGTACCACAGGGAATAGCGAGCAGTACTTC	CASSTTGNSEQYF
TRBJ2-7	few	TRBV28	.	TGTGCCAGCAGACCTCGGGGGATCTACGAGCAGTACTTC	CASRPRGIYEQYF
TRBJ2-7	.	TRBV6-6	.	TGTGCCAGCAGTCGACAGAGAGGCAATTACGAGCAGTACTTC	CASSRQRGNYEQYF
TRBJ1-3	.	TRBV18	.	TGTGCCAGCTCACCGGACAGTGGAAACACCATATATTTT	CASSPDSGNTIYF
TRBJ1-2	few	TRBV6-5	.	TGTGCCAGCAGGCCGGACATTTCCTTTTATGGCTACACCTTC	CASRPDISFYGYTF
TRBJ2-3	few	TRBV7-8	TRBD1	TGTGCCAGCTCCCCCGCTGGGACAGGGAAAAATACGCAGTATTTT	CASSPAGTGKNTQYF
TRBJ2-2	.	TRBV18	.	TGTGCCAGCTCACCATTTACAGGGTACACCGGGGAGCTGTTTTTT	CASSPFTGYTGELFF
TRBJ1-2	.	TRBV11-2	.	TGTGCCAGCAGCCGTTCGGGGGAGTATGGCTACACCTTC	CASSRSGEYGYTF
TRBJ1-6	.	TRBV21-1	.	TGTGCCAGCAGCAAATGGTACAGGGAAGATTCACCCCTCCACTTT	CASSKWYREDSPLHF
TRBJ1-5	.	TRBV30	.	TGTGCCTGGAGTCTGACAGAAAATCAGCCCCAGCATTTT	CAWSLTENQPQHF
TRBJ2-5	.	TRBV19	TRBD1	TGTGCCAGTGGTGGGACAGGGAAAGAGACCCAGTACTTC	CASGGTGKETQYF
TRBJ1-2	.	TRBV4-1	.	TGCGCCAGCAGCCAAGTAACAGGGTCTAACTATGGCTACACCTTC	CASSQVTGSNYGYTF
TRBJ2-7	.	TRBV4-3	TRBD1	TGCGCCAGCAGCCCTGGACAGGGGGCTTACGAGCAGTACTTC	CASSPGQGAYEQYF
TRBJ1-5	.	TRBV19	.	TGTGCCAGTAGTATAGGGGGCAGAAGCAATCAGCCCCAGCATTTT	CASSIGGRSNQPQHF